These 22 T cell receptor beta chains were all obtained from the same sample, sequenced in a study of regulatory T cells in long-lasting Graves disease. Noted time point: newly diagnosed GD, antithyroid drugs for less than 3 months. Extracted RNA from PBMCs served as the source of the TCR library. CDR3-region Arm-PCR and iRepertoire HTBI primers produced the TCR beta libraries. One entry per CDR3 protein results from TCRdb running MiXCR on the multiplex PCR reads. The table shows roughly 420,000 distinct CDR3 sequences, with roughly 15% occurring only once. These records were also assigned to another study, of T cells in Graves' hyperthyroidism and ophthalmopathy.

The specimen was peripheral blood mononuclear cells (PBMCs), collected at new diagnosis, from a patient treated with antithyroid drugs. These receptors came from a woman aged 45-65 years with Graves disease.

As for this clonotype: The junction and the germline gene differ at one end; a read error may be behind it. V gene TRBV7-7 combines with J gene TRBJ2-5; 7 positions match TRBD1. In germline, CDR1 is SSHAT, CDR2 FNYEAQ (reference sequence). This CDR3 spans 15 amino acids. The CDR3 loop is CASSLGGAERETQYF. CDR3 coding DNA: TGTGCTAGCAGTCTAGGGGGCGCGGAAAGAGAGACCCAGTACTTC.

This clonotype was recorded many times. In DNA, the CDR3 is TGTGCCAGCAGTTTACTTAGCGGGGGGAGCTCCTACAATGAGCAGTTCTTC. It encodes CASSLLSGGSSYNEQFF. The chain uses TRBV28 and TRBJ2-1; 10 bases are a match to TRBD2. Germline CDR1 and CDR2: MDHEN and SYDVKM. This CDR3 region has 17 residues. J gave up 0 bases and V 2 bases, and 4 bases lay outside the gene matches.

The table lists this clonotype with many counts. The V and J genes are TRBV20-1 and TRBJ2-1; 9 bases match TRBD1. The CDR3 covers 15 residues. Germline CDR1 and CDR2: DFQATT and SNEGSKA (reference sequence). Trimming removed 1 base from V and 1 base from J; junction bases left unmatched: 2. In DNA form, the CDR3 reads TGCAGTGCTAGAGGTGGACAGGGGTCCTACAATGAGCAGTTCTTC. This encodes CSARGGQGSYNEQFF.

This clonotype was seen a few times. The chain recombines TRBV9 with TRBJ2-3; D could derive from TRBD1 or TRBD2 (5 bases each). Looked up from germline, CDR1 is SGDLS and CDR2 is YYNGEE. V lost 3 bases and J lost 2, with 10 bases in between. CDR3 size: 14 residues. CDR3 sequence reads: CASSGGGATDTQYF. The DNA of the CDR3 is TGTGCCAGCAGCGGTGGGGGAGCCACAGATACGCAGTATTTT.

This clonotype was observed many times. The CDR3 loop reads CASSLGLRNEQYF. The CDR3 nucleotides read TGTGCCAGCAGCTTAGGACTCCGGAACGAGCAGTACTTC. The chain combines TRBV7-9 with TRBJ2-7; no definite D call. There are 13 residues in the CDR3. Deletions cut 1 base from V and 5 bases from J, with 9 bases between. Germline CDR1 reads SEHNR; CDR2 reads FQNEAQ (reference sequence).

This clonotype was seen once. A much bigger clone sits one base away, suggesting this may be a read error. CDR3 amino acids: CASSLELENYEHYF. The CDR3 nucleotides are TGTGCCAGCAGCTTAGAACTAGAGAACTACGAGCACTACTTC. This chain uses TRBV11-2 with TRBJ2-7, with a possible D match to TRBD2 (5 bases). The CDR3 is made up of 14 amino acids. In germline, CDR1 is SGHAT, CDR2 FQNNGV. Full variable domain (outside the CDR3, taken from reference TRBV11-2 and TRBJ2-7): EAGVAQSPRYKIIEKRQSVAFWCNPISGHATLYWYQQILGQGPKLLIQFQNNGVVDDSQLPKDRFSAERLKGVDSTLKIQPAKLEDSAVYLCASSLELENYEHYFGPGTRLTVT.

The gene calls are TRBV6-2 or TRBV6-3 and TRBJ2-3; maybe TRBD2 (5 bases). This CDR3 contains 16 residues. Trimming cost V 0 bases and J 2 bases, with 12 bases left between them. Germline CDR1 is MNHEY and CDR2 is SVGEGT. The DNA for the CDR3 is TGTGCCAGCAGTTACTCTCCTAGCAGATACACAGATACGCAGTATTTT. This encodes CASSYSPSRYTDTQYF.

A note on this clonotype: This may arise from a read error, as a much more abundant clone is one base away. The chain combines TRBV5-1 with TRBJ1-2, with D unclear. Per germline, CDR1 SGHRS and CDR2 YFSETQ. There are 14 residues in the CDR3. With 4 bases removed from V and 5 bases from J, the gap between germline ends came to 15 bases. The CDR3 nucleotides read TGCGCCAGCAGCCTGTCCAGGACGGAGTATGGCTACACCTTC. This encodes CASSLSRTEYGYTF.

The sample holds many counts of this clonotype. The chain is built from TRBV28 and TRBJ1-1; D not resolved. Per germline, CDR1 MDHEN and CDR2 SYDVKM. The CDR3 contains 14 residues. Trimming stripped 6 bases from V and 5 bases from J, with 16 bases between. The CDR3 DNA follows: TGTGCCAGCAGCCCCCCTGACCGGCGGACTGAAGCTTTCTTT. Its protein is CASSPPDRRTEAFF.

V and J are TRBV4-2 and TRBJ2-5, with D tentatively TRBD2 (6 bases). CDR3 size: 17 residues. The V gene's germline CDR1 is LGHNA and CDR2 YNFKEQ. The ends were cut back, 0 bases at V and 2 bases at J, with 16 bases in the middle. CDR3 sequence: CASSQDSTGVGQETQYF. CDR3 coding DNA: TGTGCCAGCAGCCAAGATTCGACGGGAGTCGGGCAAGAGACCCAGTACTTC.

This clonotype was counted at least ten times. V usage is TRBV2 and J usage is TRBJ2-5, with 8 bases aligning to TRBD1. The CDR3 totals 15 residues. V shed 5 bases and J 5 bases; nucleotides not matched to a gene: 10. Germline lookup yields CDR1 SNHLY and CDR2 FYNNEI. The CDR3, as DNA: TGTGCCAGCAGTCAAAGACAGGGGACGGGGGAGACCCAGTACTTC. Its protein is CASSQRQGTGETQYF.

The sample holds many counts of this clonotype. The gene calls are TRBV11-3 and TRBJ2-7; the match to TRBD2 covers 9 bases. With V trimmed by 5 bases and J by 4 bases, 12 bases remained unmatched. There are 16 residues in the CDR3. CDR1 and CDR2 (germline): SGHNT, YENEEA. The CDR3 sequence: CASSLQLREGPYEQYF. The CDR3 nucleotides are TGTGCCAGCAGCCTTCAACTGCGGGAGGGCCCGTACGAGCAGTACTTC.

The J gene is TRBJ2-1, the V gene TRBV7-9; 9 nucleotides match TRBD2. Germline trimming cut 0 bases from V and 6 bases from J; bases unmatched to any gene: 3. In germline, CDR1 is SEHNR, CDR2 FQNEAQ (reference sequence). The CDR3 spans 15 residues. CDR3 amino acids: CASSLASGSPNEQFF. The CDR3 region has the DNA TGTGCCAGCAGCTTAGCTAGCGGGAGTCCCAATGAGCAGTTCTTC.

This clonotype came up many times. This rearrangement joins TRBV2 to TRBJ2-4; TRBD2 might be the D (7 bases). Trimming stripped 3 bases from V and 4 bases from J, with 10 bases between. The CDR3 runs to 14 residues. Looked up from germline, CDR1 is SNHLY and CDR2 is FYNNEI. The CDR3 DNA follows: TGTGCCAGCAGTGAGGGGGGGACAAAAAACATTCAGTACTTC. Residues: CASSEGGTKNIQYF.

This clonotype was detected ten times or more. The V gene is TRBV28, the J gene TRBJ2-1; D is unclear. V lost 4 bases to trimming and J lost 0 bases, with 13 bases between them. From germline, CDR1 is MDHEN and CDR2 SYDVKM. The CDR3 covers 16 residues. CDR3 region: CASSSQRWYSYNEQFF. DNA for the CDR3: TGTGCCAGCAGTTCGCAGAGGTGGTACTCCTACAATGAGCAGTTCTTC.

The chain joins TRBV27 to TRBJ2-2, with 8 bases fitting TRBD2. The germline CDR1 and CDR2 sequences are MNHEY and SMNVEV (reference sequence). CDR3 length equals 15 residues. V lost 3 bases, J lost 4 bases, and 4 bases stayed unmatched. The chain's CDR3 is CASSFGGRLTGELFF. DNA for the CDR3: TGTGCCAGCAGTTTCGGCGGGAGGCTCACCGGGGAGCTGTTTTTT.

The chain uses TRBV13 and TRBJ2-5; 9 bases are shared with TRBD1. The ends lost 5 bases at V and 5 bases at J; junction bases unmatched: 12. CDR1 is PRHDT, CDR2 FYEKMQ, per germline (reference sequence). The CDR3 is 16 amino acids. The CDR3 is CASSAAGTGRWETQYF. The CDR3 bases are TGTGCCAGCAGCGCTGCCGGGACAGGGAGATGGGAGACCCAGTACTTC.

The chain uses TRBV7-2 and TRBJ2-4; D uncertain. Germline CDR1 and CDR2: SGHTA and FQGNSA. V lost 5 bases, J lost 1 base, and 24 bases lay in between. The CDR3 length is 19 residues. CDR3: CASSTFAEAPGEAKNIQYF. CDR3 coding DNA: TGTGCCAGCAGCACCTTCGCTGAAGCCCCGGGTGAGGCCAAAAACATTCAGTACTTC.

This clonotype was counted at least ten times. The chain uses TRBV29-1 and TRBJ1-5, with 9 bases matching TRBD1. V shed 6 bases, J shed 5 bases, and the junction held 8 bases outside the gene matches. CDR3 length: 14 amino acids. Germline CDR1 reads SQVTM; CDR2 reads ANQGSEA. Here the CDR3 reads CSVRTGALDQPQHF. Written as DNA, the CDR3 is TGCAGCGTGAGGACAGGGGCACTAGATCAGCCCCAGCATTTT.

In its sample, this clonotype was seen many times. For the CDR3, the DNA is TGTGCCAGCAGCCACACCCACTCCTACGAGCAGTACTTC. It is translated as CASSHTHSYEQYF. The rearrangement uses TRBV3-1 and TRBJ2-7; D ambiguous. Trimming took 3 bases from V and 0 from J, leaving 6 bases between them. The CDR3 has 13 residues. The germline V gene encodes CDR1 LGHDT and CDR2 YNNKEL (reference sequence).

This clonotype was seen more than once but under ten times. The V gene is TRBV5-1, the J gene TRBJ2-4, with TRBD1 matching 8 bases. V was pared by 2 bases and J by 1 base, with 8 bases of the junction left unmatched. This CDR3 has 17 amino acids. Germline values: CDR1 SGHRS, CDR2 YFSETQ. The CDR3 loop is CASSFGQGKAAKNIQYF. The CDR3 coding sequence is TGCGCCAGCAGCTTCGGACAGGGTAAGGCGGCCAAAAACATTCAGTACTTC.

This clonotype came up a few times. One base away lies a much larger clone, so this may be a sequencing read error. This rearrangement joins TRBV3-1 to TRBJ2-1, with D unclear. The V gene's germline CDR1 is LGHDT and CDR2 YNNKEL (reference sequence). This CDR3 has 15 amino acids. DNA of the CDR3: TGTGCCAGCAGCCAAGACCGTACCTCCTACAATGAGCAGCTCTTC. Translated, it gives CASSQDRTSYNEQLF.